The 17 T cell receptor beta chains below were found in one sample sequenced in a study of T cell repertoires in cytomegalovirus infection. These receptors are not linked to any known antigen. MiXCR, applied by TCRdb to the reads, yields one record per CDR3 protein. The sample includes 60,000 to 75,000 distinct CDR3 sequences, 20% to 25% of them seen just once. Material for sequencing was PBMCs, sequenced either directly or after in vitro stimulation (not recorded which). All receptors come from a human donor in good health (CMV status not recorded). Some clones in this sample may be carry-over from other donors' samples.

This clonotype showed up just a few times. The chain has TRBV7-2 and TRBJ1-6; 7 bases are a match to TRBD1. Germline trimming cut 4 bases from V and 7 bases from J; bases unmatched to any gene: 4. Germline assignment: CDR1 SGHTA and CDR2 FQGNSA. There are 14 residues in the CDR3. CDR3 DNA: TGTGCCAGCAGCTCTCCGGGACAGAATTCACCCCTCCACTTT. Amino acids: CASSSPGQNSPLHF.

This chain joins TRBV6-6 and TRBJ1-6; TRBD1 matches at 7 bases. Trimming took 2 bases from V and 11 from J; bases not matched to a gene: 6. CDR3 size: 14 residues. The germline V gene has CDR1 MNHNY and CDR2 SVGAGI (reference sequence). Written as DNA, the CDR3 is TGTGCCAGCAGTTACGGAAACAGGGGTGCACCCCTCCACTTT. Protein product: CASSYGNRGAPLHF.

This clonotype was seen a single time. This chain joins TRBV9 and TRBJ2-5; possibly TRBD2 for D (5 bases). Germline CDR1 and CDR2: SGDLS and YYNGEE. V was shortened by 3 bases and J by 2 bases, with 8 bases between the two germline ends. The CDR3 consists of 13 residues. In nucleotides, the CDR3 is TGTGCCAGCAGCGAGGGCGGGCAAGAGACCCAGTACTTC. This sequence encodes CASSEGGQETQYF.

J is TRBJ2-7 and V is TRBV19; 14 bases agree with TRBD2. Losses at the gene ends were 8 bases for V and 4 bases for J; bases not matched to a gene: 4. CDR3 length: 14 residues. Germline V gene lookup returns CDR1 LNHDA and CDR2 SQIVND (reference sequence). In DNA form, the CDR3 reads TGTGCCAGTGAAGGGACTAGCGGGAGTTACGAGCAGTACTTC. Protein product: CASEGTSGSYEQYF.

The sample holds a few counts of this clonotype. The rearrangement joins TRBV30 to TRBJ2-2; 8 nucleotides agree with TRBD2. CDR3 length: 15 amino acids. Germline V gene lookup returns CDR1 GTSNPN and CDR2 SVGIG (reference sequence). J lost 5 bases, V lost 4 bases, and 9 bases had no gene match. The CDR3 region has the DNA TGTGCCTGGATTTCTTCGGGAGGGCCGACCGGGGAGCTGTTTTTT. Translated, it gives CAWISSGGPTGELFF. The full variable domain, in which reference TRBV30 and TRBJ2-2 provide the parts outside the CDR3, is SQTIHQWPATLVQPVGSPLSLECTVEGTSNPNLYWYRQAAGRGLQLLFYSVGIGQISSEVPQNLSASRPQDRQFILSSKKLLLSDSGFYLCAWISSGGPTGELFFGEGSRLTVL.

The V gene is TRBV10-3, the J gene TRBJ2-7; D gene ambiguous. The CDR3 runs to 15 residues. With 5 bases removed from V and 3 bases from J, the gap between germline ends came to 17 bases. Germline V gene lookup returns CDR1 ENHRY and CDR2 SYGVKD. In nucleotides, the CDR3 is TGTGCCATCAGTAGTTCAACGGGCACTGACTACGAGCAGTACTTC. Translating gives CAISSSTGTDYEQYF.

This clonotype was observed many times. The chain links TRBV7-3 to TRBJ2-1; TRBD2 matches 11 bases. Unmatched junction bases numbered 3, after V lost 1 base and J lost 1 base. Germline V gene lookup returns CDR1 SGHTA and CDR2 FQGTGA. The CDR3 has 17 amino acids. The chain's CDR3 is CASSLMGLAESYNEQFF. The DNA of the CDR3 is TGTGCCAGCAGCTTAATGGGACTAGCGGAATCCTACAATGAGCAGTTCTTC.

The chain carries TRBV7-2 and TRBJ2-1; 7 positions match TRBD1. The CDR3 has 12 residues. The germline CDR1 and CDR2 sequences are SGHTA and FQGNSA. Trimming at V came to 5 bases and at J to 10 bases, leaving 5 bases not matched to a gene. DNA for the CDR3: TGTGCCAGCAGCGACACAGGGGTCGAGCAGTTCTTC. Translating gives CASSDTGVEQFF.

The V and J genes are TRBV30 and TRBJ2-1; D not certain. CDR1 and CDR2 from the germline V gene are GTSNPN and SVGIG (reference sequence). The CDR3 contains 14 residues. Trimming left V 0 bases short and J 9 bases short, with 15 bases between. CDR3 DNA: TGTGCCTGGAGTGTACTTACGGCCCTGGGTGAGCAGTTCTTC. Amino acid sequence: CAWSVLTALGEQFF.

This clonotype was counted a few times. The J gene is TRBJ2-1, the V gene TRBV7-9; maybe TRBD1 (6 bases). The CDR3 runs 16 residues. The ends were cut back, 6 bases at V and 5 bases at J, with 20 bases in the middle. The germline gives CDR1 SEHNR, CDR2 FQNEAQ (reference sequence). CDR3 in DNA: TGTGCCAGCAGGGAGATCACCGGGACATCCAACAATGAGCAGTTCTTC. Its translation: CASREITGTSNNEQFF.

This clonotype was observed a handful of times. The chain couples TRBV27 to TRBJ2-5; D call uncertain. Germline lookup yields CDR1 MNHEY and CDR2 SMNVEV (reference sequence). The CDR3 is 13 residues long. The ends were cut back, 6 bases at V and 0 bases at J, with 8 bases in the middle. This chain's CDR3 is CASSPFNQETQYF. The CDR3 coding sequence is TGTGCCAGCAGCCCCTTCAACCAAGAGACCCAGTACTTC.

This clonotype was picked up many times. This chain connects TRBV7-2 to TRBJ2-7, with D tentatively TRBD2 (5 bases). Germline V lookup: CDR1 SGHTA, CDR2 FQGNSA. The CDR3 runs 12 residues. Between the trimmed V and J ends, which lost 1 base and 13 bases, there was a span of 14 bases. The CDR3 nucleotides read TGTGCCAGCAGCTTAGTGGTCGGACTTAATTACTTC. The encoded protein is CASSLVVGLNYF.

The rearrangement links TRBV10-3 to TRBJ1-6; D unresolved. Germline values: CDR1 ENHRY, CDR2 SYGVKD. V was clipped by 6 bases and J by 7 bases, with 10 bases between them. The CDR3 has 13 residues. CDR3 sequence: CAIRRIGNSPLHF. In DNA form, the CDR3 reads TGTGCCATCAGGAGAATCGGGAATTCACCCCTCCACTTT.

CDR3 coding DNA: TGTGCCAGCAGCTTAACGGGGGTCTACACCGGGGAGCTGTTTTTT. As protein: CASSLTGVYTGELFF. The rearrangement uses TRBV7-2 and TRBJ2-2; possibly TRBD2 for D (6 bases). The ends were cut back, 2 bases at V and 3 bases at J, with 10 bases in the middle. The CDR3 length is 15 residues. Germline V lookup: CDR1 SGHTA, CDR2 FQGNSA.

The genes are TRBV20-1 and TRBJ1-4, with D perhaps matching TRBD1 (6 bases). V was pared by 4 bases and J by 3 bases, with 15 bases between. The V gene's germline CDR1 is DFQATT and CDR2 SNEGSKA (reference sequence). The CDR3 is made up of 15 amino acids. The CDR3 here is CSAKDRTVANEKLFF. The CDR3 DNA sequence: TGCAGTGCTAAGGACAGAACGGTAGCTAATGAAAAACTGTTTTTT.

This sequence joins TRBV28 and TRBJ2-7; 8 bases line up with TRBD1. The ends lost 5 bases at V and 4 bases at J; junction bases unmatched: 4. This CDR3 is built from 13 residues. CDR1 and CDR2 from the germline V gene are MDHEN and SYDVKM. CDR3 sequence: CASSPGGRYEQYF. CDR3 DNA: TGTGCCAGCAGTCCAGGGGGCAGGTACGAGCAGTACTTC.

In its sample, this clonotype was seen many times. The CDR3, as DNA: TGTGCCAGCAGCCCCGCCGGGACAGTCTACAATGAGCAGTTCTTC. This gives the protein CASSPAGTVYNEQFF. J is TRBJ2-1 and V is TRBV7-9, with 7 nucleotides matching TRBD1. CDR1 SEHNR and CDR2 FQNEAQ come from the germline V gene (reference sequence). The V gene end was trimmed by 5 bases and the J gene end by 3 bases; junction bases not matched to a gene: 7. This CDR3 is 15 amino acids long.